This passage covers 23 T cell receptor beta chains from one sample sequenced in a study of tumor-infiltrating lymphocytes in primary liver carcinoma. Blood RNA was derived from unsorted whole blood, and germline DNA was extracted too. Starting from 500 ng of total RNA, TCR beta cDNA was produced with a primer in the constant region. Investigators got TCR beta libraries out of three nested multiplex PCR rounds, done with slightly modified ARM-PCR. Both of the initial two PCR rounds ran for roughly 11 cycles and employed TRBV1-TRBV30 forward primers alongside a C-beta reverse primer. From the multiplex PCR reads, TCRdb called clonotypes with MiXCR, one entry per CDR3 protein. The sample holds 300,000 to 350,000 distinct CDR3 sequences; about 61% are singletons and the top ten take under 8.5%. The sequencing sample was made of peripheral blood. The receptors stem from a man aged 40-55 years with primary liver carcinoma and hepatitis B virus infection.

V gene TRBV5-4 combines with J gene TRBJ1-4; tentatively, D is TRBD1 (6 bases). CDR3 length equals 16 residues. Germline V gives CDR1 SGHNT, CDR2 YYREEE (reference sequence). V lost 5 bases, J lost 8 bases, and 22 bases lay in between. CDR3 sequence (DNA): TGTGCCAGCAGAGACAAAACAGGGACCGAGGGAGAAAAACTGTTTTTT. Its protein product is CASRDKTGTEGEKLFF. Combining the CDR3 with reference TRBV5-4 and TRBJ1-4 gives the whole variable domain ETGVTQSPTHLIKTRGQQVTLRCSSQSGHNTVSWYQQALGQGPQFIFQYYREEENGRGNFPPRFSGLQFPNYSSELNVNALELDDSALYLCASRDKTGTEGEKLFFGSGTQLSVL.

This clonotype was recorded once. A much larger clone is a single base away; this may be a read error. The chain links TRBV5-5 to TRBJ2-7; TRBD2 aligns across 7 bases. The CDR3 length is 15 residues. The germline CDR1 and CDR2 sequences are SGHKS and YYEKEE (reference sequence). CDR3 bases: TGTGCCAGCAGCTTGGTAGGCGGGAGCTCCTACGAGCTGTACTTC. It specifies CASSLVGGSSYELYF.

The CDR3 spells CASRPGTSGVYEQYF. CDR3 nucleotide sequence: TGTGCCAGCAGACCCGGGACTAGCGGGGTATACGAGCAGTACTTC. The chain recombines TRBV6-2 or TRBV6-3 with TRBJ2-7; 13 bases are shared with TRBD2. This CDR3 region has 15 residues. The V gene end was trimmed by 6 bases and the J gene end by 4 bases; junction bases not matched to a gene: 6. Germline assignment: CDR1 MNHEY and CDR2 SVGEGT.

V is TRBV9 and J is TRBJ2-3; the match to TRBD1 covers 9 bases. This CDR3 is built from 16 residues. V was pared by 3 bases and J by 4 bases, with 9 bases of the junction left unmatched. The germline CDR1 and CDR2 sequences are SGDLS and YYNGEE. CDR3 in amino acids: CASSARQGEVADTQYF. As DNA, the CDR3 is TGTGCCAGCAGCGCAAGACAGGGGGAAGTAGCAGATACGCAGTATTTT.

A word on this clonotype: Mismatch with germline at one junction end may stem from a read error. The chain joins TRBV12-3 or TRBV12-4 to TRBJ1-2; TRBD1 agrees at 7 bases. The CDR3 covers 14 residues. The CDR3 reads CASSRDSSYYCYTF. CDR3 coding DNA: TGTGCCAGCAGTCGGGACAGCTCGTACTATTGCTACACCTTC.

About this clonotype: Compared with germline, one end of the junction differs, possibly owing to a read error. This sequence joins TRBV11-2 and TRBJ2-1; 12 bases map to TRBD2. In germline, CDR1 is SGHAT, CDR2 FQNNGV. There are 15 residues in the CDR3. Here the CDR3 DNA reads TGTGTCAGCAGCTTTCTAGCGGGAGGGAGGAGTGAGCAGTTCTTC. This gives the protein CVSSFLAGGRSEQFF.

This clonotype has ten or more counts. The V and J genes are TRBV6-2 or TRBV6-3 and TRBJ2-7, with TRBD1 identical over 7 bases. This CDR3 has 15 amino acids. V was pared by 8 bases and J by 0 bases, with 10 bases of the junction left unmatched. CDR1 and CDR2 (germline): MNHEY, SVGEGT. The DNA for the CDR3 is TGTGCCAGCCAAGCACGGGACAGCTTCTCCTACGAGCAGTACTTC. As protein: CASQARDSFSYEQYF.

About this clonotype: This clone may be a read error of a much larger clone one base away. The rearrangement links TRBV29-1 to TRBJ1-1, with unresolved D. Trimming took off 6 bases at V and 4 bases at J, with 18 bases between the two ends. The CDR3 consists of 14 residues. CDR1 SQVTM and CDR2 ANQGSEA come from the germline V gene. CDR3 region: CSVSQTWVSTEAFF. DNA of the CDR3: TGCAGCGTCAGCCAGACATGGGTGAGCACTGAAGCTTTCTTT.

This clonotype was counted between two and nine times. Likely a read error: the CDR3 ends without its conserved phenylalanine or tryptophan. For the CDR3, the DNA is TGCGCCAGCAGTCCTACCGGGACAGGGGGTTGGTACACTGAAGCTTTCCTT. This gives the protein CASSPTGTGGWYTEAFL. The rearrangement joins TRBV4-1 to TRBJ1-1; 11 nucleotides line up with TRBD1. With V trimmed by 6 bases and J by 3 bases, 12 bases remained unmatched. In germline, CDR1 is MGHRA, CDR2 YSYEKL. CDR3 size: 17 residues.

This clonotype showed up just a few times. This rearrangement joins TRBV12-5 to TRBJ2-1; D gene uncertain. The CDR3 sequence is 14 residues long. The V end lost 3 bases, the J end lost 8 bases, and 14 bases lay between the germline ends. The germline V gene has CDR1 LGHNT and CDR2 FRNRAP. The CDR3 protein is CASGFEVAYDEQFF. In nucleotides, the CDR3 is TGTGCTAGTGGTTTCGAGGTAGCTTACGATGAGCAGTTCTTC.

A note on this clonotype: One base away lies a much larger clone, so this may be a sequencing read error. The rearrangement uses TRBV6-6 and TRBJ1-5; 7 bases match TRBD1. Per germline, CDR1 MNHNY and CDR2 SVGAGI (reference sequence). After removal of 8 bases from V and 1 base from J, the junction contained 11 bases not matched to a gene. The CDR3 extends over 16 amino acids. For the CDR3, the DNA is TGTGCCAGCCGCGGACCCGGGACAGCCAGCAATCAGCCCCAGCATTTT. Protein product: CASRGPGTASNQPQHF.

In this sample, this clonotype turned up once. At one boundary the junction diverges from the germline segment, which might be a read error. The chain uses TRBV11-2 and TRBJ2-1; D remains unclear. The CDR3 runs 11 residues. Germline CDR1 reads SGHAT; CDR2 reads FQNNGV. The CDR3 spells CASILLREQFF. CDR3 sequence (DNA): TGCGCCAGCATCTTATTACGCGAGCAGTTCTTC.

Remarks on this clonotype: One end of the junction is discordant with germline, which a read error may explain. This chain connects TRBV11-2 to TRBJ2-3; TRBD1 aligns across 7 bases. The germline gives CDR1 SGHAT, CDR2 FQNNGV. There are 14 residues in the CDR3. CDR3 residues: CACSSGTGTDTQYF. CDR3 nucleotide sequence: TGTGCCTGCAGCTCCGGGACAGGCACAGATACGCAGTATTTT.

This chain joins TRBV4-1 and TRBJ1-5; tentatively, D is TRBD1 (5 bases). The V gene's germline CDR1 is MGHRA and CDR2 YSYEKL. This CDR3 contains 15 residues. V shed 0 bases and J shed 4 bases, with 10 bases lying between them. The CDR3 nucleotides are TGCGCCAGCAGCCAAGATCATGGGGGAAATCAGCCCCAGCATTTT. Its translation is CASSQDHGGNQPQHF.

The rearrangement links TRBV6-4 to TRBJ2-3; TRBD2 might be the D (7 bases). There are 15 residues in the CDR3. V was trimmed by 0 bases and J by 3 bases, leaving 10 bases between them. Germline V gives CDR1 MRHNA, CDR2 SNTAGT. The CDR3 reads CASSDSGGPTDTQYF. The CDR3 DNA reads TGTGCCAGCAGTGACTCGGGGGGGCCGACAGATACGCAGTATTTT.

The genes are TRBV10-3 and TRBJ2-1; D gene unclear. This CDR3 comprises 12 residues. Germline CDR1 reads ENHRY; CDR2 reads SYGVKD. V lost 8 bases and J lost 5, with 10 bases in between. CDR3 nucleotides: TGTGCCATCGGCGTCAGTAACAATGAGCAGTTCTTC. Its translation: CAIGVSNNEQFF.

This clonotype was observed once. One end of the junction varies from germline; a read error may be responsible. The J gene is TRBJ2-1, the V gene TRBV11-2; D not resolved. The CDR3 has 14 residues. Germline V lookup: CDR1 SGHAT, CDR2 FQNNGV. CDR3 protein: CASSSTNSHNGQFF. The CDR3, as DNA: TGTGCCAGCAGCTCAACTAACTCCCACAATGGGCAGTTCTTC.

This clonotype was found a few times. The genes are TRBV5-6 and TRBJ2-5, with 7 bases matching TRBD1. V lost 3 bases, J lost 0 bases, and 11 bases stayed unmatched. The CDR3 loop spans 17 amino acids. CDR1 is SGHDT and CDR2 is YYEEEE in the germline V gene. The CDR3: CASSSYYTGQDQETQYF. The CDR3 DNA reads as TGTGCCAGCAGCTCATACTACACAGGACAGGACCAAGAGACCCAGTACTTC.

This rearrangement joins TRBV11-2 to TRBJ2-7; 15 nucleotides match TRBD2. The CDR3 loop spans 21 amino acids. The V segment lost 2 bases and the J segment 4 bases; nucleotides outside the gene matches: 18. Germline CDR1 reads SGHAT; CDR2 reads FQNNGV. The CDR3 bases are TGTGCCAGCAGCTTAAATAGAGCTACGACCTGGACTAGCGGGAGGGGTTACGAGCAGTACTTC. Protein product: CASSLNRATTWTSGRGYEQYF.

This clonotype was counted ten times or more. This chain connects TRBV10-2 to TRBJ2-1; D gene unclear. Between the trimmed V and J ends, which lost 4 bases and 8 bases, there was a span of 18 bases. There are 15 residues in the CDR3. The V gene's germline CDR1 is WSHSY and CDR2 SAAADI. CDR3 nucleotide sequence: TGCGCCAGCAGTGGATCAAGGGCCCGATGGGATGAGCAGTTCTTC. This gives the protein CASSGSRARWDEQFF.

This clonotype was observed at least ten times. In nucleotides, the CDR3 is TGTGCCAGCAGTTCTTATGGTCCTACTAGCGGGAGTATCACCTACAATGAGCAGTTCTTC. This codes for CASSSYGPTSGSITYNEQFF. The chain uses TRBV6-2 or TRBV6-3 and TRBJ2-1, with 11 bases matching TRBD2. V lost 4 bases to trimming and J lost 2 bases; unmatched junction nucleotides: 16. CDR3 length: 20 residues. The germline CDR1 and CDR2 sequences are MNHEY and SVGEGT.

This rearrangement joins TRBV6-2 or TRBV6-3 to TRBJ2-7, with D maybe TRBD2 (6 bases). The V end was cut by 4 bases, the J end by 6 bases, with 13 bases between. The CDR3 is 13 amino acids. Germline CDR1 is MNHEY and CDR2 is SVGEGT. CDR3 nucleotides: TGTGCCAGCAGTTGTACTAGCCGGTTCGAGCAGTACTTC. Its translation is CASSCTSRFEQYF.

The table lists this clonotype with many counts. This chain uses TRBV29-1 with TRBJ2-1; TRBD1 matches 7 bases. Per the germline V gene, CDR1 is SQVTM and CDR2 is ANQGSEA. The trim removed 2 bases at V and 2 bases at J, leaving 3 bases unmatched. The CDR3 has 14 residues. In DNA, the CDR3 is TGCAGCGTTGAATACGGGACAGCCTACAATGAGCAGTTCTTC. Protein: CSVEYGTAYNEQFF.